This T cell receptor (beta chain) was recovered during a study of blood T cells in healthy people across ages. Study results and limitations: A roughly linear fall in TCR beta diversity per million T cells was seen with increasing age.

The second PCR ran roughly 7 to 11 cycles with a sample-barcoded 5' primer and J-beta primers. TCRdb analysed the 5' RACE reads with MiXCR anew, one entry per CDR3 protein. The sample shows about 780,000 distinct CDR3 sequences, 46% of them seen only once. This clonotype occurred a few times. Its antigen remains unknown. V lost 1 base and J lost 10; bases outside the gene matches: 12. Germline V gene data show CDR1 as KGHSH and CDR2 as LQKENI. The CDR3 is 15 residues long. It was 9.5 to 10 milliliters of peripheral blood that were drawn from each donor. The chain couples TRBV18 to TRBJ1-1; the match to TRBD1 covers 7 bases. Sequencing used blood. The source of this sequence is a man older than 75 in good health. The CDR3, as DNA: TGTGCCAGCTCACCACGCCAGGGACAGATCGGGCGAGCTTTCTTT. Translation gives CASSPRQGQIGRAFF.